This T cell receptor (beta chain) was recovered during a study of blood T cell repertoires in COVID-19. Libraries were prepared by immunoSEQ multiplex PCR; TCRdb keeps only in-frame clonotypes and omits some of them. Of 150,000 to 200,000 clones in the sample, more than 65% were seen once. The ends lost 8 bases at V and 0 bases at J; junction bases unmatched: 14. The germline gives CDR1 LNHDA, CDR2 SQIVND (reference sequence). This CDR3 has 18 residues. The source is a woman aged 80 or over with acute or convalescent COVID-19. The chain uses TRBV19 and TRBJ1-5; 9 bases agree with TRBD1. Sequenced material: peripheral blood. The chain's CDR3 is CASPRGTGPHYSNQPQHF. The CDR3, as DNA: TGTGCCAGTCCCAGGGGGACAGGGCCGCACTATAGCAATCAGCCCCAGCATTTT. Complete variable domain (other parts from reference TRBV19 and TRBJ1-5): DGGITQSPKYLFRKEGQNVTLSCEQNLNHDAMYWYRQDPGQGLRLIYYSQIVNDFQKGDIAEGYSVSREKKESFPLTVTSAQKNPTAFYLCASPRGTGPHYSNQPQHFGDGTRLSIL.